These 28 T cell receptor beta chains share one sample of origin, sequenced in a study of T cells in localized non-small cell lung cancer. Some clones are missing from TCRdb's copy, which holds only in-frame ones; the method was immunoSEQ multiplex PCR. The data contain around 25,000 clones, 92% of them singletons. Here the sequenced sample was peripheral blood, taken before any cancer treatment. The receptors shown here come from a man between 40 and 69 years old with stage III squamous cell lung carcinoma.

This clone appeared once. The chain uses TRBV5-1 and TRBJ1-6, with 7 bases matching TRBD1. The V gene's germline CDR1 is SGHRS and CDR2 YFSETQ. There are 15 residues in the CDR3. V gave up 4 bases and J gave up 7 bases; unmatched junction bases: 8. The CDR3 DNA sequence: TGCGCCAGCAGCCCCGAAGGGGGCAGGAATTCACCCCTCCACTTT. Its protein product is CASSPEGGRNSPLHF.

This clone has just one count. The rearrangement joins TRBV11-2 to TRBJ1-1; TRBD1 might be the D (5 bases). With 1 base removed from V and 7 bases from J, the gap between germline ends came to 13 bases. This CDR3 contains 14 residues. The V gene's germline CDR1 is SGHAT and CDR2 FQNNGV. The CDR3 region is CASSLVSSGVEAFF. The CDR3 DNA sequence: TGTGCCAGCAGCTTAGTGTCTTCGGGGGTTGAAGCTTTCTTT.

V is TRBV7-2 and J is TRBJ2-1, with TRBD1 identical over 9 bases. There are 16 residues in the CDR3. V lost 5 bases to trimming and J lost 6 bases; unmatched junction nucleotides: 11. Germline loops: CDR1 SGHTA, CDR2 FQGNSA. The CDR3 DNA is TGTGCCAGCAGCATCGCCGGGACAGGGATCGTCAATGAGCAGTTCTTC. This translates into CASSIAGTGIVNEQFF.

The chain's CDR3 is CASSETGDGYTF. As DNA, the CDR3 is TGTGCCAGCAGTGAGACAGGCGATGGCTACACCTTC. The J gene is TRBJ1-2, the V gene TRBV6-1, with D possibly matching TRBD1 (6 bases). Germline V gene lookup returns CDR1 MNHNS and CDR2 SASEGT. With 3 bases removed from V and 6 bases from J, the gap between germline ends came to 8 bases. This CDR3 contains 12 residues.

The J gene is TRBJ2-1, the V gene TRBV7-2; D unclear. CDR1 is SGHTA, CDR2 FQGNSA, per germline. This CDR3 spans 14 amino acids. Deletions cut 5 bases from V and 3 bases from J, with 11 bases between. The CDR3 region is CASSRGGRYNEQFF. The CDR3 bases are TGTGCCAGCAGCCGCGGTGGACGCTACAATGAGCAGTTCTTC.

The V and J genes are TRBV4-2 and TRBJ2-1; D is tentatively TRBD1 or TRBD2 (5 bases each). Trimming took 6 bases from V and 7 from J, leaving 19 bases between them. The germline gives CDR1 LGHNA, CDR2 YNFKEQ. CDR3 size: 15 residues. CDR3 region: CASSSGTQLGNEQFF. The DNA of the CDR3 is TGTGCCAGCAGTTCCGGGACCCAGTTAGGAAATGAGCAGTTCTTC.

The rearrangement joins TRBV18 to TRBJ2-7; 7 nucleotides agree with TRBD2. The CDR3 contains 15 residues. Per germline, CDR1 KGHSH and CDR2 LQKENI. The J segment lost 0 bases and the V segment lost 6 bases, leaving 8 bases of the junction unmatched. As DNA, the CDR3 is TGTGCCAGCTCCTTCTCTAGCGGTTACTCCTACGAGCAGTACTTC. It yields the protein CASSFSSGYSYEQYF.

The chain links TRBV9 to TRBJ2-5; perhaps TRBD1 as D (5 bases). The CDR3 has 17 amino acids. Between the trimmed V and J ends, which lost 0 bases and 5 bases, there was a span of 20 bases. Germline CDR1 is SGDLS and CDR2 is YYNGEE. The CDR3 region is CASSVGLGVAVSETQYF. CDR3 bases: TGTGCCAGCAGCGTAGGCCTAGGGGTAGCTGTTTCGGAGACCCAGTACTTC.

This clone came up once. The CDR3 nucleotides are TGTGCCAGCAGCGGCCGGGGAGACTTCGACAATGAGCAGTTCTTC. Encoded protein: CASSGRGDFDNEQFF. The chain uses TRBV9 and TRBJ2-1; D is possibly TRBD2 (5 bases). Germline V gene lookup returns CDR1 SGDLS and CDR2 YYNGEE. This CDR3 has 15 amino acids. Trimming removed 3 bases at V and 5 bases at J, with 15 bases between.

V usage is TRBV7-2 and J usage is TRBJ2-7; 7 bases line up with TRBD2. The CDR3 loop spans 15 amino acids. Trimming at V came to 2 bases and at J to 3 bases, leaving 7 bases not matched to a gene. Germline loops: CDR1 SGHTA, CDR2 FQGNSA. The CDR3: CASSLQVAGFYEQYF. The CDR3 region has the DNA TGTGCCAGCAGCTTACAGGTAGCGGGTTTCTACGAGCAGTACTTC. Full variable domain (rest looked up from reference TRBV7-2 and TRBJ2-7): GAGVSQSPSNKVTEKGKDVELRCDPISGHTALYWYRQSLGQGLEFLIYFQGNSAPDKSGLPSDRFSAERTGGSVSTLTIQRTQQEDSAVYLCASSLQVAGFYEQYFGPGTRLTVT.

The count of this clone is one. This rearrangement joins TRBV4-1 to TRBJ2-7; 7 nucleotides align to TRBD1. The J segment lost 0 bases and the V segment lost 3 bases, leaving 11 bases of the junction unmatched. CDR3 length equals 17 residues. Germline CDR1 is MGHRA and CDR2 is YSYEKL. CDR3 residues: CASSHPPPTGPSYEQYF. CDR3 DNA sequence: TGCGCCAGCAGCCATCCCCCGCCGACAGGGCCCTCCTACGAGCAGTACTTC.

The rearrangement links TRBV7-9 to TRBJ1-2; D remains ambiguous. Trimming took off 5 bases at V and 6 bases at J, with 10 bases between the two ends. Looked up from germline, CDR1 is SEHNR and CDR2 is FQNEAQ (reference sequence). The CDR3 consists of 12 residues. CDR3 in DNA: TGTGCCAGCAGCCTCTCGGGGAATGGCTACACCTTC. Translation gives CASSLSGNGYTF. The variable domain in full, completed from reference TRBV7-9 and TRBJ1-2, reads DTGVSQNPRHKITKRGQNVTFRCDPISEHNRLYWYRQTLGQGPEFLTYFQNEAQLEKSRLLSDRFSAERPKGSFSTLEIQRTEQGDSAMYLCASSLSGNGYTFGSGTRLTVV.

The V and J genes are TRBV5-4 and TRBJ1-4; no firm D call. The CDR3 is 12 residues long. V shed 4 bases and J shed 9 bases, with 10 bases lying between them. Germline loops: CDR1 SGHNT, CDR2 YYREEE (reference sequence). CDR3 protein: CASSADGKKLFF. CDR3 sequence (DNA): TGTGCCAGCAGCGCAGACGGTAAAAAACTGTTTTTT.

The chain combines TRBV27 with TRBJ1-4; perhaps TRBD1 as D (6 bases). Germline assignment: CDR1 MNHEY and CDR2 SMNVEV (reference sequence). Trimming stripped 8 bases from V and 2 bases from J, with 15 bases between. The CDR3 is made up of 15 amino acids. CDR3 nucleotides: TGTGCCAGCCGCCCGCAGGGGTCGACTAATGAAAAACTGTTTTTT. Translated, it gives CASRPQGSTNEKLFF. The full variable domain, its missing parts supplied by reference TRBV27 and TRBJ1-4, is EAQVTQNPRYLITVTGKKLTVTCSQNMNHEYMSWYRQDPGLGLRQIYYSMNVEVTDKGDVPEGYKVSRKEKRNFPLILESPSPNQTSLYFCASRPQGSTNEKLFFGSGTQLSVL.

The chain recombines TRBV6-6 with TRBJ1-1; D is ambiguous. The V gene's germline CDR1 is MNHNY and CDR2 SVGAGI (reference sequence). The CDR3 consists of 11 residues. V shed 4 bases and J shed 7 bases, with 7 bases lying between them. The CDR3 DNA sequence: TGTGCCAGCAGTTTGGGCAGTGAAGCTTTCTTT. Amino acid sequence: CASSLGSEAFF.

The chain is built from TRBV28 and TRBJ1-1; D unclear. Trimming took off 4 bases at V and 0 bases at J, with 3 bases between the two ends. CDR3 length: 12 residues. Per the germline V gene, CDR1 is MDHEN and CDR2 is SYDVKM. CDR3 DNA: TGTGCCAGCAGTTACCTGAACACTGAAGCTTTCTTT. Protein: CASSYLNTEAFF.

V is TRBV7-2 and J is TRBJ1-2, with TRBD1 identical over 7 bases. Germline assignment: CDR1 SGHTA and CDR2 FQGNSA. This CDR3 has 14 amino acids. V shed 6 bases, J shed 1 base, and the junction held 5 bases outside the gene matches. The CDR3 region has the DNA TGTGCCAGCAGTTTGGACAGGAATAACTATGGCTACACCTTC. Its protein product is CASSLDRNNYGYTF. The full variable domain, in which reference TRBV7-2 and TRBJ1-2 provide the parts outside the CDR3, is GAGVSQSPSNKVTEKGKDVELRCDPISGHTALYWYRQSLGQGLEFLIYFQGNSAPDKSGLPSDRFSAERTGGSVSTLTIQRTQQEDSAVYLCASSLDRNNYGYTFGSGTRLTVV.

The J gene is TRBJ2-6, the V gene TRBV27, with TRBD1 identical over 8 bases. With 4 bases clipped from V and 4 bases from J, the junction kept 9 bases outside the gene matches. Germline loops: CDR1 MNHEY, CDR2 SMNVEV (reference sequence). This CDR3 is 17 amino acids long. The CDR3 is CASSSTGAPGGANVLTF. The CDR3, as DNA: TGTGCCAGCAGTTCGACAGGGGCCCCGGGGGGGGCCAACGTCCTGACTTTC. The full variable domain, completed using reference TRBV27 and TRBJ2-6, is EAQVTQNPRYLITVTGKKLTVTCSQNMNHEYMSWYRQDPGLGLRQIYYSMNVEVTDKGDVPEGYKVSRKEKRNFPLILESPSPNQTSLYFCASSSTGAPGGANVLTFGAGSRLTVL.

About this clone: The junction does not match germline at one end; this may be a read error. The genes are TRBV6-5 and TRBJ2-2; D possibly corresponds to TRBD2 (5 bases). Germline lookup yields CDR1 MNHEY and CDR2 SVGAGI. The CDR3 spans 12 residues. CDR3 sequence (DNA): TGTGCCAGCAGTCCTAGGAGCCGGGGAGCTGTTTTT. Translated, it gives CASSPRSRGAVF.

This clone was seen a single time. V gene TRBV5-4 combines with J gene TRBJ2-4, with 7 bases that match TRBD1. The germline V gene encodes CDR1 SGHNT and CDR2 YYREEE (reference sequence). This CDR3 region has 14 residues. V lost 3 bases, J lost 3 bases, and 3 bases stayed unmatched. Here the CDR3 DNA reads TGTGCCAGCAGCTCGGGGACAGACAAAAACATTCAGTACTTC. Amino acid sequence: CASSSGTDKNIQYF.

The V and J genes are TRBV7-2 and TRBJ1-2; 7 nucleotides align to TRBD1. Losses at the gene ends were 5 bases for V and 2 bases for J; bases not matched to a gene: 2. Looked up from germline, CDR1 is SGHTA and CDR2 is FQGNSA. The CDR3 has 13 residues. Here the CDR3 reads CASSQGQNYGYTF. DNA of the CDR3: TGTGCCAGCAGCCAGGGACAGAACTATGGCTACACCTTC.

The V call is TRBV14, the J call TRBJ2-7; D uncertain. V was clipped by 4 bases and J by 0 bases, with 10 bases between them. CDR3 size: 14 residues. The germline CDR1 and CDR2 sequences are SGHDN and FVKESK. The CDR3 nucleotides are TGTGCCAGCAGCCCCTCTGGTAGCTCCTACGAGCAGTACTTC. It encodes CASSPSGSSYEQYF. Together with reference TRBV14 and TRBJ2-7, the CDR3 gives the full variable domain: EAGVTQFPSHSVIEKGQTVTLRCDPISGHDNLYWYRRVMGKEIKFLLHFVKESKQDESGMPNNRFLAERTGGTYSTLKVQPAELEDSGVYFCASSPSGSSYEQYFGPGTRLTVT.

This chain uses TRBV6-4 with TRBJ2-7, with D maybe TRBD1 (6 bases). The CDR3 consists of 13 residues. Between the trimmed V and J ends, which lost 3 bases and 3 bases, there was a span of 9 bases. Germline CDR1 is MRHNA and CDR2 is SNTAGT. In DNA, the CDR3 is TGTGCCAGCAGTGAAAACAGGGTCTACGAGCAGTACTTC. Its translation: CASSENRVYEQYF.

This clone was counted once. This chain connects TRBV7-8 to TRBJ2-1, with unresolved D. The CDR3 runs to 12 residues. CDR1 is SGHVS, CDR2 FQNEAQ, per germline. Trimming removed 3 bases at V and 7 bases at J, with 7 bases between. The CDR3 loop is CASSFPWNEQFF. In DNA form, the CDR3 reads TGTGCCAGCAGCTTCCCTTGGAATGAGCAGTTCTTC. Full variable domain (remainder filled in from reference TRBV7-8 and TRBJ2-1): GAGVSQSPRYKVAKRGQDVALRCDPISGHVSLFWYQQALGQGPEFLTYFQNEAQLDKSGLPSDRFFAERPEGSVSTLKIQRTQQEDSAVYLCASSFPWNEQFFGPGTRLTVL.

The V call is TRBV2, the J call TRBJ2-3, with TRBD2 identical over 11 bases. Germline values: CDR1 SNHLY, CDR2 FYNNEI. Trimming cost V 3 bases and J 1 base; bases outside gene matches: 6. The CDR3 extends over 17 amino acids. CDR3 protein: CASSDYQLAGGTDTQYF. CDR3 DNA sequence: TGTGCCAGCAGTGATTACCAACTAGCGGGGGGCACAGATACGCAGTATTTT.

The CDR3 region has the DNA TGTGCCTGGAGCACGGGACAGGGAAATCAGCCCCAGCATTTT. Protein product: CAWSTGQGNQPQHF. This rearrangement joins TRBV30 to TRBJ1-5; 9 nucleotides agree with TRBD1. The length of the CDR3 is 14 residues. CDR1 and CDR2 from the germline V gene are GTSNPN and SVGIG (reference sequence). With V trimmed by 3 bases and J by 4 bases, 4 bases remained unmatched.

This sequence joins TRBV11-3 and TRBJ2-5; 8 nucleotides match TRBD1. V shed 5 bases and J 4 bases; nucleotides not matched to a gene: 3. This CDR3 is built from 13 residues. Germline-derived CDR1 and CDR2 are SGHNT and YENEEA. CDR3 DNA sequence: TGTGCCAGCAGCCACGGACAGGGAGAGACCCAGTACTTC. Its protein is CASSHGQGETQYF. Looking up the rest from reference TRBV11-3 and TRBJ2-5 gives the full variable domain: EAGVVQSPRYKIIEKKQPVAFWCNPISGHNTLYWYLQNLGQGPELLIRYENEEAVDDSQLPKDRFSAERLKGVDSTLKIQPAELGDSAVYLCASSHGQGETQYFGPGTRLLVL.

The chain employs TRBV5-4 and TRBJ1-2; D is unresolved. Looked up from germline, CDR1 is SGHNT and CDR2 is YYREEE (reference sequence). V was clipped by 4 bases and J by 1 base, with 14 bases between them. The CDR3 is 15 residues long. CDR3 sequence (DNA): TGTGCCAGCAGCCCCCGCGACACGTTTAACTATGGCTACACCTTC. Its protein is CASSPRDTFNYGYTF.